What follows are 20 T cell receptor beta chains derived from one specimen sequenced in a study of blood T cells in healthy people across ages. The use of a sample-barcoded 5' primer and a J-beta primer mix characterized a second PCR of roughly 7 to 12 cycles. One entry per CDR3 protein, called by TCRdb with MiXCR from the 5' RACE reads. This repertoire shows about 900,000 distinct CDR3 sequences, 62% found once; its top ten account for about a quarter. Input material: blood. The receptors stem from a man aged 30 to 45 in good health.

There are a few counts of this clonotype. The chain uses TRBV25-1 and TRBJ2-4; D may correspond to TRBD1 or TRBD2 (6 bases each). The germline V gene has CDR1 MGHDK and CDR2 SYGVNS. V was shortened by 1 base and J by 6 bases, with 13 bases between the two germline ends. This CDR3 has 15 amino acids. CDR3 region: CASSEWNRDLNIQYF. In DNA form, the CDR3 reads TGTGCCAGCAGTGAATGGAACAGGGACTTAAACATTCAGTACTTC.

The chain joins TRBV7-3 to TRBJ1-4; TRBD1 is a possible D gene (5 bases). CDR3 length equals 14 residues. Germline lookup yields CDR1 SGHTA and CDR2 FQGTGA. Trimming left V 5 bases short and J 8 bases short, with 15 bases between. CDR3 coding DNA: TGTGCCAGCAGCCGGGGCCCCGACCGGGAAAAACTGTTTTTT. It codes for CASSRGPDREKLFF.

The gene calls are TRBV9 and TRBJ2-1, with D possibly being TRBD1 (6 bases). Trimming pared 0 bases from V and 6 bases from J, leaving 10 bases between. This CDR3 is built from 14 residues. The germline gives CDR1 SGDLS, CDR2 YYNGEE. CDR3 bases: TGTGCCAGCAGCGTAGAGGCCAGGGGCAATGAGCAGTTCTTC. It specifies CASSVEARGNEQFF.

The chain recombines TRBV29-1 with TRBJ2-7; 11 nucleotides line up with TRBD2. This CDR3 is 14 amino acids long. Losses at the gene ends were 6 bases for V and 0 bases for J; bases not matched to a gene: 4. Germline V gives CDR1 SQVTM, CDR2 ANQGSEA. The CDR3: CSVETSGVSYEQYF. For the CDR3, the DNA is TGCAGCGTGGAGACTAGCGGGGTCTCCTACGAGCAGTACTTC.

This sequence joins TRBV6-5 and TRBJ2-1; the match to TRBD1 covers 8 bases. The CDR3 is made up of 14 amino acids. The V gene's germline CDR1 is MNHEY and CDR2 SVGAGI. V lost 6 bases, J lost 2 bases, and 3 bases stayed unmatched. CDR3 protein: CASRQGVTYNEQFF. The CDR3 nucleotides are TGTGCCAGCAGACAGGGGGTGACCTACAATGAGCAGTTCTTC.

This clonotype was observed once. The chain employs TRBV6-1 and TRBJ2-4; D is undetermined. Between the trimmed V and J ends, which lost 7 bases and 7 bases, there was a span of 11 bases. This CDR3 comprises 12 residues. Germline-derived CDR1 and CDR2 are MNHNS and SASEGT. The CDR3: CASTLKMNIQYF. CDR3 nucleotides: TGTGCCAGCACCCTAAAAATGAACATTCAGTACTTC.

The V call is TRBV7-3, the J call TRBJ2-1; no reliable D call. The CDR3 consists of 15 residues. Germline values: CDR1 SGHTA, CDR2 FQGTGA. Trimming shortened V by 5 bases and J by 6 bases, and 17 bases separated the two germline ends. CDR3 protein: CASSPRPDQANEQFF. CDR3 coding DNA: TGTGCCAGCAGCCCCCGGCCCGATCAGGCCAATGAGCAGTTCTTC.

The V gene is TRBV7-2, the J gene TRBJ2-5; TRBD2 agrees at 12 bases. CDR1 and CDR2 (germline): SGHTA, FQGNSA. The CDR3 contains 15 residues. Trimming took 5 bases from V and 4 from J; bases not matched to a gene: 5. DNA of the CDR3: TGTGCCAGCAGCCCCACTAGCGGGGGGTTAGAGACCCAGTACTTC. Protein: CASSPTSGGLETQYF.

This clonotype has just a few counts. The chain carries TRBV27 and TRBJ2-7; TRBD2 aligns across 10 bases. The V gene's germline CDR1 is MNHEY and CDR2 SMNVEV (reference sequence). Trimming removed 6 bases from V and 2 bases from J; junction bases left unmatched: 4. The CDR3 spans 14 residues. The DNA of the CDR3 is TGTGCCAGCAGCCTCGGACTAGCGGCCTACGAGCAGTACTTC. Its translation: CASSLGLAAYEQYF.

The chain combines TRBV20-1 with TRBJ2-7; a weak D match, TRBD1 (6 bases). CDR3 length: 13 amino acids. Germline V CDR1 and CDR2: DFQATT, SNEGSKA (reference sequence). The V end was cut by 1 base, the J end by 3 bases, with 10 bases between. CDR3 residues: CSARGQERYEQYF. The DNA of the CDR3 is TGCAGTGCTAGAGGACAGGAGCGCTACGAGCAGTACTTC.

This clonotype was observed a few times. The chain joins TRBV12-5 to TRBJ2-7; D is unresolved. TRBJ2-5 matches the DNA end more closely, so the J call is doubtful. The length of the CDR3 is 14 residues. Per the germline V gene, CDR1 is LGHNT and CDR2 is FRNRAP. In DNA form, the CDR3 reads TGTGCTAGTGGTTTGGTAGGTCGGGAAGAGACCCAGTACTTC. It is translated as CASGLVGREETQYF.

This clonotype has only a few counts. CDR3 amino acids: CASRRPGILSSYNEQFF. CDR3 in DNA: TGTGCCAGCCGGCGCCCGGGGATACTCAGCTCCTACAATGAGCAGTTCTTC. The chain carries TRBV28 and TRBJ2-1; maybe TRBD2 (5 bases). Looked up from germline, CDR1 is MDHEN and CDR2 is SYDVKM. CDR3 size: 17 residues. V lost 8 bases and J 0 bases, leaving 20 bases between the germline ends.

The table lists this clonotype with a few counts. The CDR3 DNA reads as TGCAGTGCTAGAGATCTCTCGTTTCCCCCGTACTTC. It encodes CSARDLSFPPYF. The chain recombines TRBV20-1 with TRBJ2-5; D is undetermined. This CDR3 has 12 amino acids. Germline V gives CDR1 DFQATT, CDR2 SNEGSKA (reference sequence). The V end lost 0 bases, the J end lost 13 bases, and 15 bases lay between the germline ends.

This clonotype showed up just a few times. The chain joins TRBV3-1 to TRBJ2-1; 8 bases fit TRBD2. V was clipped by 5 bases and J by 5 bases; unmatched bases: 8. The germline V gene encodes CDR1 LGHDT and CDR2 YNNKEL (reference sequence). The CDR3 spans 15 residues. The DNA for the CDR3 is TGTGCCAGCAGCGAGGAATTTAGCGGGGACAATGAGCAGTTCTTC. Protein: CASSEEFSGDNEQFF.

Here the CDR3 reads CSARAAIGKTNEQFF. The DNA for the CDR3 is TGCAGTGCTAGAGCGGCCATAGGAAAAACAAATGAGCAGTTCTTC. The gene calls are TRBV20-1 and TRBJ2-1; D uncertain. The length of the CDR3 is 15 residues. V lost 1 base to trimming and J lost 7 bases, with 17 bases between them. Germline V CDR1 and CDR2: DFQATT, SNEGSKA (reference sequence).

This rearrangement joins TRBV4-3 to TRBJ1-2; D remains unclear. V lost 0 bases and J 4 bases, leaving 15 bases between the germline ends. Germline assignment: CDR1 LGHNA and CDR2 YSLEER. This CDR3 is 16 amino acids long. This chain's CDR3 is CASSQDLRNPGYGYTF. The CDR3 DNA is TGCGCCAGCAGCCAAGATTTACGCAACCCGGGCTATGGCTACACCTTC.

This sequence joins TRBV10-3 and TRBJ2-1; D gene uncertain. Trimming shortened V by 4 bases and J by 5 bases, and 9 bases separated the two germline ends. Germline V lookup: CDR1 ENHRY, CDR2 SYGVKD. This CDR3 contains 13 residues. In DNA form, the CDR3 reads TGTGCCATCAGTGCGATAGGGAACAATGAGCAGTTCTTC. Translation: CAISAIGNNEQFF.

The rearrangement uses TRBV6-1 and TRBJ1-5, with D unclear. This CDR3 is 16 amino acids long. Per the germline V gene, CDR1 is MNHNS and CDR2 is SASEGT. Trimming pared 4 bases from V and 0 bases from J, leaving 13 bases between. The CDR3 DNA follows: TGTGCCAGCAGTGTAGAGGGAGGGTATAGCAATCAGCCCCAGCATTTT. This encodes CASSVEGGYSNQPQHF.

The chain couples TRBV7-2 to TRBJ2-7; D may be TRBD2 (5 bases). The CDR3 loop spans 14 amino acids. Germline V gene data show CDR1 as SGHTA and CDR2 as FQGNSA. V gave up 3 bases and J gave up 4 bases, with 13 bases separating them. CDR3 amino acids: CASSFSPSFYEQYF. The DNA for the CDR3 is TGTGCCAGCAGCTTTTCCCCTAGCTTTTACGAGCAGTACTTC.

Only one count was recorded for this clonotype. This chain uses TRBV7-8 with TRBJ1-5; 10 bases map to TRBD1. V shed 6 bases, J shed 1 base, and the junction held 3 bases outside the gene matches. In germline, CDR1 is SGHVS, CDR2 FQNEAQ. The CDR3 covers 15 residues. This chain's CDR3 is CASRGTGESNQPQHF. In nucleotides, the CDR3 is TGTGCCAGCAGGGGGACAGGGGAGAGCAATCAGCCCCAGCATTTT.